The 23 T cell receptor beta chains presented below share a single source sample, sequenced in a study of early T cells in non-severe SARS-CoV-2 infection. TCRdb re-called the 5' RACE reads with MiXCR, one entry per CDR3 protein. The sample includes some 64,000 distinct CDR3 sequences, 13% of them seen just once. The sample was whole blood. These receptors were obtained from an adult who was a healthcare worker with PCR-confirmed SARS-CoV-2 infection or an uninfected control (not recorded which).

This clonotype was observed a few times. The gene calls are TRBV25-1 and TRBJ2-7; D is perhaps TRBD1 or TRBD2 (6 bases each). Germline V lookup: CDR1 MGHDK, CDR2 SYGVNS. Trimming left V 3 bases short and J 0 bases short, with 18 bases between. The CDR3 runs to 17 residues. This chain's CDR3 is CASSDPRGPRSSYEQYF. DNA for the CDR3: TGTGCCAGCAGTGACCCCCGGGGGCCCAGGAGCTCCTACGAGCAGTACTTC.

The chain employs TRBV29-1 and TRBJ2-2; D may correspond to TRBD1 or TRBD2 (6 bases each). Trimming pared 8 bases from V and 7 bases from J, leaving 14 bases between. Germline V lookup: CDR1 SQVTM, CDR2 ANQGSEA. CDR3 length: 12 residues. In DNA form, the CDR3 reads TGCAGCACATGGACAGCGGGCGGGGAGCTGTTTTTT. Its translation is CSTWTAGGELFF.

Only a few counts were recorded for this clonotype. V usage is TRBV6-1 and J usage is TRBJ2-7; tentatively, D is TRBD1 (5 bases). Deletions cut 3 bases from V and 0 bases from J, with 18 bases between. Per the germline V gene, CDR1 is MNHNS and CDR2 is SASEGT. The CDR3 is 17 residues long. The CDR3 reads CASSDRGKNPFSYEQYF. In DNA, the CDR3 is TGTGCCAGCAGTGATAGGGGAAAAAACCCCTTCTCCTACGAGCAGTACTTC.

This clonotype has a handful of counts. The rearrangement links TRBV6-2 or TRBV6-3 to TRBJ1-1; no reliable D call. Trimming took 5 bases from V and 11 from J, leaving 18 bases between them. The CDR3 is 13 residues long. Looked up from germline, CDR1 is MNHEY and CDR2 is SVGEGT. The CDR3 is CASSRDRFPLAFF. DNA of the CDR3: TGTGCCAGCAGTCGTGACCGCTTCCCCTTGGCTTTCTTT.

The genes are TRBV2 and TRBJ1-5; no firm D call. Germline CDR1 is SNHLY and CDR2 is FYNNEI. The CDR3 runs to 15 residues. Trimming took 4 bases from V and 7 from J, leaving 17 bases between them. DNA of the CDR3: TGTGCCAGCAGTGTTGGGCAGTCCCTAGCACAGCCCCAGCATTTT. As protein: CASSVGQSLAQPQHF.

A note on this clonotype: The junction departs from the called germline gene at one end, perhaps through a read error. This chain links TRBV3-1 with TRBJ2-7; TRBD1 matches at 8 bases. This CDR3 contains 15 residues. Germline V CDR1 and CDR2: LGHDT, YNNKEL (reference sequence). The chain's CDR3 is CASSHTTGQGYEQCF. DNA of the CDR3: TGTGCCAGCAGCCATACCACTGGACAGGGCTACGAGCAGTGCTTC.

The V and J genes are TRBV12-3 or TRBV12-4 and TRBJ2-5, with TRBD1 matching 8 bases. This CDR3 contains 16 residues. Germline trimming cut 5 bases from V and 2 bases from J; bases unmatched to any gene: 10. Written as DNA, the CDR3 is TGTGCCAGCAGTATAGGACAGGGTCTCGTACAAGAGACCCAGTACTTC. This encodes CASSIGQGLVQETQYF.

The table lists this clonotype with a few counts. This rearrangement joins TRBV7-3 to TRBJ2-7; D might be TRBD1 or TRBD2, each matching 5 bases. V gave up 1 base and J gave up 2 bases, with 12 bases separating them. Per germline, CDR1 SGHTA and CDR2 FQGTGA. The CDR3 sequence is 15 residues long. The CDR3 nucleotides read TGTGCCAGCAGCTTAAATGATAGAGGGGCCTACGAGCAGTACTTC. Amino acid sequence: CASSLNDRGAYEQYF.

This chain connects TRBV6-6 to TRBJ1-5; 8 bases line up with TRBD1. Germline loops: CDR1 MNHNY, CDR2 SVGAGI (reference sequence). V lost 4 bases and J lost 7; bases outside the gene matches: 9. The length of the CDR3 is 15 residues. CDR3 nucleotide sequence: TGTGCCAGCAGTTCGAGGACAGGGTCCGGGCAGCCCCAGCATTTT. Its protein is CASSSRTGSGQPQHF.

This clonotype appeared many times. The V gene is TRBV7-9, the J gene TRBJ2-7, with 7 nucleotides matching TRBD1. The CDR3 consists of 18 residues. V shed 3 bases and J 2 bases; nucleotides not matched to a gene: 16. Germline V gene data show CDR1 as SEHNR and CDR2 as FQNEAQ (reference sequence). CDR3 loop: CASSLINMDRQITYEQYF. In nucleotides, the CDR3 is TGTGCCAGCAGCTTGATAAACATGGACAGGCAAATCACCTACGAGCAGTACTTC.

This clonotype appeared once. One base away lies a much larger clone, so this may be a sequencing read error. The chain employs TRBV6-5 and TRBJ2-6, with D maybe TRBD1 (5 bases). Germline CDR1 and CDR2: MNHEY and SVGAGI. The CDR3 runs to 17 residues. Here the CDR3 reads CASSYKVASSGANVLIF. CDR3 nucleotide sequence: TGTGCCAGCAGTTACAAGGTCGCAAGCTCTGGGGCCAACGTCCTGATTTTC.

The rearrangement uses TRBV5-1 and TRBJ1-5, with 7 bases lining up with TRBD1. V lost 0 bases to trimming and J lost 1 base; unmatched junction nucleotides: 1. Germline CDR1 is SGHRS and CDR2 is YFSETQ. This CDR3 region has 15 residues. In DNA, the CDR3 is TGCGCCAGCAGCTTGGAGGGACAGAGCAATCAGCCCCAGCATTTT. This sequence encodes CASSLEGQSNQPQHF.

This clonotype was detected ten times or more. The chain combines TRBV2 with TRBJ2-2; 10 bases are shared with TRBD1. CDR1 is SNHLY, CDR2 FYNNEI, per germline. This CDR3 is built from 14 residues. V was clipped by 9 bases and J by 4 bases; unmatched bases: 5. The CDR3 DNA reads TGTGCCAGGGGGACAGGGGCTACCACCGGGGAGCTGTTTTTT. Its protein product is CARGTGATTGELFF.

This clonotype turned up a few times. The chain employs TRBV29-1 and TRBJ1-2, with 7 bases identical to TRBD1. The length of the CDR3 is 13 residues. Trimming removed 4 bases from V and 5 bases from J; junction bases left unmatched: 7. Per the germline V gene, CDR1 is SQVTM and CDR2 is ANQGSEA. The CDR3 sequence is CSVVRDSTYGYTF. The CDR3 DNA follows: TGCAGCGTTGTCCGGGACAGCACATATGGCTACACCTTC.

This clonotype was counted a few times. The chain employs TRBV27 and TRBJ2-1; D is possibly TRBD2 (6 bases). Trimming stripped 5 bases from V and 3 bases from J, with 8 bases between. This CDR3 has 13 residues. Per germline, CDR1 MNHEY and CDR2 SMNVEV (reference sequence). CDR3 bases: TGTGCCAGCAGTCGGGGGATCTACAATGAGCAGTTCTTC. It is translated as CASSRGIYNEQFF.

This clonotype was recorded at least ten times. This chain uses TRBV5-1 with TRBJ2-3, with D uncertain. Trimming cost V 4 bases and J 3 bases, with 6 bases left between them. Germline values: CDR1 SGHRS, CDR2 YFSETQ. This CDR3 has 12 residues. The CDR3 DNA is TGCGCCAGCAGCCTGGAGACAGATACGCAGTATTTT. It codes for CASSLETDTQYF.

Only a few counts were recorded for this clonotype. Here the CDR3 DNA reads TGTGCCAGCAAGCGAGTCGGGGTAGAGTCCGAGCAGTACTTC. It encodes CASKRVGVESEQYF. The chain uses TRBV6-1 and TRBJ2-7; the D gene is possibly TRBD2 (5 bases). CDR1 is MNHNS, CDR2 SASEGT, per germline. The CDR3 is 14 residues long. V gave up 7 bases and J gave up 6 bases, with 19 bases separating them.

The chain combines TRBV12-3 or TRBV12-4 with TRBJ1-4; D gene ambiguous. The CDR3 sequence is 14 residues long. The V end lost 4 bases, the J end lost 8 bases, and 14 bases lay between the germline ends. The CDR3: CASSSSHSGEKLFF. CDR3 sequence (DNA): TGTGCCAGCAGTTCAAGCCACAGCGGGGAAAAACTGTTTTTT.

Of note for this clonotype: A much more abundant neighbour one base away suggests this may be a read error. The chain employs TRBV7-8 and TRBJ1-5, with D possibly being TRBD1 (6 bases). V lost 1 base and J 11 bases, leaving 15 bases between the germline ends. This CDR3 region has 14 residues. Germline CDR1 is SGHVS and CDR2 is FQNEAQ. The CDR3: CASSLGDGGQSQHF. The DNA for the CDR3 is TGTGCCAGCAGCTTAGGGGACGGAGGACAGTCCCAGCATTTT.

This clonotype came up many times. V gene TRBV29-1 combines with J gene TRBJ2-7, with D possibly being TRBD1 (6 bases). This CDR3 has 11 amino acids. Germline CDR1 SQVTM, CDR2 ANQGSEA. Trimming removed 7 bases at V and 6 bases at J, with 13 bases between. CDR3 bases: TGCAGCGGTACAGGGCCGGGCGAGCAGTACTTC. Its translation: CSGTGPGEQYF.

This clonotype was observed a handful of times. In DNA, the CDR3 is TGTGCCAGCAGCCCGACAGGGGCTGGAAACACCATATATTTT. It specifies CASSPTGAGNTIYF. The chain employs TRBV28 and TRBJ1-3; 8 nucleotides agree with TRBD1. The CDR3 runs 14 residues. Germline V gene sequence: CDR1 MDHEN, CDR2 SYDVKM. The V gene end was trimmed by 6 bases and the J gene end by 2 bases; junction bases not matched to a gene: 3.

The table lists this clonotype with a few counts. The V and J genes are TRBV29-1 and TRBJ2-7, with 9 bases identical to TRBD1. The CDR3 has 13 amino acids. Germline CDR1 SQVTM, CDR2 ANQGSEA. With V trimmed by 7 bases and J by 1 base, 5 bases remained unmatched. CDR3 in DNA: TGCAGCGCCGGACAGGGGCTATCCTACGAGCAGTACTTC. Protein sequence: CSAGQGLSYEQYF.

This clonotype was seen only once. The chain combines TRBV6-2 or TRBV6-3 with TRBJ1-1; maybe TRBD1 (6 bases). V was shortened by 5 bases and J by 1 base, with 14 bases between the two germline ends. CDR1 is MNHEY, CDR2 SVGEGT, per germline. This CDR3 region has 15 residues. CDR3 sequence: CASSPWGASNTEAFF. CDR3 in DNA: TGTGCCAGCAGTCCCTGGGGGGCCTCGAACACTGAAGCTTTCTTT.